This is a list of T cell receptor beta chains from one sample in a study of somatic mutations in cytotoxic T cells in rheumatoid arthritis. The assay was immunoSEQ multiplex PCR, and TCRdb's table has in-frame clones only and misses some. The sample carries roughly 20,000 clones, 80% recorded once. Sequenced material: CD8+ T cells sorted from blood. Source of these receptors: an adult with rheumatoid arthritis. Each CDR3 is given with its conserved first and last residue. A D gene is named only where the DNA matches it firmly. A row's size may be missing; if present it is once, few, many or a size class.

D gene,V gene,clone size,J gene,CDR3 protein,CDR3 DNA
TRBD1,TRBV27,NA,TRBJ1-5,CASTPHPAGGTDNQPQHF,TGTGCCAGCACCCCTCATCCCGCAGGGGGAACTGACAATCAGCCCCAGCATTTT
TRBD2,TRBV6-4,NA,TRBJ2-7,CASNRLAGPYEQYF,TGTGCCAGCAACAGACTAGCGGGGCCCTACGAGCAGTACTTC
NA,TRBV5-1,NA,TRBJ2-4,CASSLFFSGARDIQYF,TGCGCCAGCAGCTTGTTCTTTTCGGGGGCGAGGGACATTCAGTACTTC
NA,TRBV28,NA,TRBJ2-3,CASSSGVTDTQYF,TGTGCCAGCAGTTCTGGGGTTACAGATACGCAGTATTTT
TRBD1,TRBV7-3,NA,TRBJ2-3,CASSLMGDRDTDTQYF,TGTGCCAGCAGCTTAATGGGGGACAGGGACACAGATACGCAGTATTTT
NA,TRBV7-9,NA,TRBJ1-1,CASSPYTEAFF,TGTGCCAGCAGCCCTTACACTGAAGCTTTCTTT
NA,TRBV9,NA,TRBJ1-2,CASSVGGERGYGYTF,TGTGCCAGCAGCGTAGGAGGGGAGAGAGGGTATGGCTACACCTTC
TRBD1,TRBV7-9,NA,TRBJ1-3,CASSPGQGPVRNGNTIYF,TGTGCCAGCAGCCCGGGACAGGGGCCGGTGAGGAATGGAAACACCATATATTTT
NA,TRBV27,few,TRBJ1-5,CASSLGDNQPQHF,TGTGCCAGCAGTTTAGGGGACAATCAGCCCCAGCATTTT
NA,TRBV9,NA,TRBJ2-2,CASSVARGTGELFF,TGTGCCAGCAGCGTAGCCCGGGGGACCGGGGAGCTGTTTTTT
TRBD1,TRBV6-5,few,TRBJ1-6,CASSLGQGGHSPLHF,TGTGCCAGCAGCCTTGGACAGGGGGGTCATTCACCCCTCCACTTT
NA,TRBV19,NA,TRBJ1-1,CASSMWGGQEAFF,TGTGCCAGTAGTATGTGGGGGGGCCAGGAAGCTTTCTTT
NA,TRBV6-6,NA,TRBJ1-4,CASSLPGGAREKLFF,TGTGCCAGCAGCCTCCCTGGGGGGGCGAGGGAAAAACTGTTTTTT
TRBD1,TRBV19,NA,TRBJ2-7,CASSIRAGQGRFYEQYF,TGTGCCAGTAGTATTCGGGCGGGACAGGGGAGATTTTACGAGCAGTACTTC
TRBD1,TRBV11-2,NA,TRBJ1-1,CASRAGGPTNTEAFF,TGTGCCAGCAGGGCAGGGGGCCCAACGAACACTGAAGCTTTCTTT
TRBD1,TRBV6-5,NA,TRBJ2-7,CASSYATGTYEQYF,TGTGCCAGCAGTTACGCGACAGGGACCTACGAGCAGTACTTC
NA,TRBV28,NA,TRBJ1-6,CASRRSLQGRPLHF,TGTGCCAGCAGACGAAGCTTACAGGGAAGGCCCCTCCACTTT
TRBD2,TRBV4-1,NA,TRBJ2-5,CASSLRLARIQETQYF,TGCGCCAGCAGCCTACGACTAGCGAGAATCCAAGAGACCCAGTACTTC
TRBD1,TRBV25-1,once,TRBJ1-6,CASSEGQGWEPLHF,TGTGCCAGCAGTGAAGGACAGGGTTGGGAACCCCTCCACTTT
TRBD1,TRBV9,NA,TRBJ1-2,CASSGGQVYGYTF,TGTGCCAGCAGCGGGGGACAGGTCTATGGCTACACCTTC
NA,TRBV10-1,NA,TRBJ2-7,CASSDRQDSSYEQYF,TGCGCCAGCAGCGACCGACAGGACAGCTCCTACGAGCAGTACTTC
TRBD1,TRBV19,NA,TRBJ2-3,CASRDRVVDTQYF,TGTGCCAGTAGGGACAGGGTCGTAGATACGCAGTATTTT
NA,TRBV6-1,NA,TRBJ1-2,CASTREWPPYGYTF,TGTGCCAGCACCCGGGAGTGGCCTCCCTATGGCTACACCTTC
TRBD1,TRBV4-2,few,TRBJ2-6,CASSQGQGEANVLTF,TGTGCCAGCAGCCAAGGACAGGGCGAGGCCAACGTCCTGACTTTC
NA,TRBV9,NA,TRBJ2-2,CASRGDAGELFF,TGTGCCAGCAGGGGGGACGCCGGGGAGCTGTTTTTT
NA,TRBV10-1,NA,TRBJ2-7,CASSELDSPAYEQYF,TGCGCCAGCAGTGAGCTGGACAGTCCCGCCTACGAGCAGTACTTC
TRBD1,TRBV28,NA,TRBJ2-7,CASSSRSTGKYEQYF,TGTGCCAGCAGCTCTCGATCGACAGGGAAGTACGAGCAGTACTTC
TRBD1,TRBV7-9,NA,TRBJ1-1,CASSLGTGGAVSTEAFF,TGTGCCAGCAGCTTAGGGACAGGGGGCGCGGTCTCTACTGAAGCTTTCTTT
TRBD1,TRBV7-6,NA,TRBJ2-7,CASSDQQQGAYEQYF,TGTGCCAGCAGCGACCAGCAGCAGGGGGCCTACGAGCAGTACTTC
NA,TRBV27,NA,TRBJ1-4,CASSPGVWEKLFF,TGTGCCAGCAGTCCAGGGGTGTGGGAAAAACTGTTTTTT
NA,TRBV6-5,NA,TRBJ1-3,CASSPTEISGNTIYF,TGTGCCAGCAGCCCGACCGAGATCTCTGGAAACACCATATATTTT
NA,TRBV6-4,few,TRBJ2-7,CASSDSAGASYEQYF,TGTGCCAGCAGTGACTCTGCGGGGGCCTCCTACGAGCAGTACTTC